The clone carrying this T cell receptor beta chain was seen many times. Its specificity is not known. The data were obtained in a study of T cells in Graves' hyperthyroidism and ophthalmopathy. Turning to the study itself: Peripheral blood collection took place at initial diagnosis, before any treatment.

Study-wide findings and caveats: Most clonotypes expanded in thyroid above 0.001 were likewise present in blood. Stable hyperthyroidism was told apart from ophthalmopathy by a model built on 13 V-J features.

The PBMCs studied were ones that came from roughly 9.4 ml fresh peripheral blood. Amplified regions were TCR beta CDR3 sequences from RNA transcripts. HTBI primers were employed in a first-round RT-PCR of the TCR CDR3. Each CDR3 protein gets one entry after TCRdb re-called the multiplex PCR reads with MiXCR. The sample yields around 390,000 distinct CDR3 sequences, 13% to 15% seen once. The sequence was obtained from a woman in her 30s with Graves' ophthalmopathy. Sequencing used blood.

The chain's CDR3 is CASSDQSRGETQYF. CDR3 sequence (DNA): TGTGCCAGCAGCGACCAAAGCAGGGGCGAGACCCAGTACTTC. The gene calls are TRBV9 and TRBJ2-5; weak D call: TRBD1 (6 bases). Germline CDR1 SGDLS, CDR2 YYNGEE. The CDR3 spans 14 residues. Trimming removed 3 bases from V and 5 bases from J, with 14 bases in between.